Shown below are 7 T cell receptor beta chains from a single sample sequenced in a study of T cell responses to AZD1222 COVID-19 vaccine (TCRdb year 2021). The library was built by means of the immunoSEQ multiplex PCR assay. TCRdb re-hosts the immuneACCESS table, in-frame sequences only. Its copies lack some clones; in the studies checked, an unresolved V gene accounts for under half of them, and the cause for the rest is not known. The sample yields approximately 120,000 clones; approximately 85% were counted once. Clones ranked in the top ten supply around 4.4% of the sample. The label giving this sample's time point can be read as: about 28 days (+/-7) after the second vaccine dose. The source material was peripheral blood, sampled 28 days after the second AZD1222 dose. These receptors came from an adult who received the AZD1222 COVID-19 vaccine.

This chain links TRBV5-1 with TRBJ2-7; 7 bases match TRBD1. The junction had 7 bases not matched to a gene; V was cut back by 4 bases and J by 3 bases. Germline V gene data show CDR1 as SGHRS and CDR2 as YFSETQ. This CDR3 is 14 amino acids long. The CDR3 region is CASSGSTGRYEQYF. The CDR3 DNA is TGCGCCAGCAGCGGGTCGACAGGGCGCTACGAGCAGTACTTC.

V is TRBV2 and J is TRBJ2-2; no firm D call. V shed 1 base and J shed 5 bases, with 11 bases lying between them. Germline CDR1 and CDR2: SNHLY and FYNNEI. The CDR3 contains 15 residues. CDR3 sequence: CASSEGTYSTGELFF. DNA for the CDR3: TGTGCCAGCAGTGAAGGGACCTACAGTACCGGGGAGCTGTTTTTT.

On this clone: With a much larger clone just one base away, this may be a read error. The chain has TRBV11-2 and TRBJ2-1, with D tentatively TRBD2 (5 bases). Trimming shortened V by 7 bases and J by 0 bases, and 7 bases separated the two germline ends. This CDR3 is 13 amino acids long. Germline V gene data show CDR1 as SGHAT and CDR2 as FQNNGV. CDR3 sequence reads: CASKRDSYNEQFF. Written as DNA, the CDR3 is TGTGCCAGCAAACGGGACTCCTACAATGAGCAGTTCTTC. The full variable domain, rest sourced from reference TRBV11-2 and TRBJ2-1, is EAGVAQSPRYKIIEKRQSVAFWCNPISGHATLYWYQQILGQGPKLLIQFQNNGVVDDSQLPKDRFSAERLKGVDSTLKIQPAKLEDSAVYLCASKRDSYNEQFFGPGTRLTVL.

This chain links TRBV14 with TRBJ1-4; perhaps TRBD1 as D (5 bases). Trimming pared 1 base from V and 5 bases from J, leaving 8 bases between. CDR3 length: 14 residues. Per germline, CDR1 SGHDN and CDR2 FVKESK. This CDR3 reads CASSQATVNEKLFF. CDR3 DNA: TGTGCCAGCAGCCAAGCGACAGTGAATGAAAAACTGTTTTTT.

The chain has TRBV6-1 and TRBJ2-7, with 11 bases lining up with TRBD1. After removal of 0 bases from V and 12 bases from J, the junction contained 7 bases not matched to a gene. CDR1 and CDR2 (germline): MNHNS, SASEGT. There are 14 residues in the CDR3. CDR3 in amino acids: CASSEARDRGLRYF. DNA of the CDR3: TGTGCCAGCAGTGAAGCCCGGGACAGGGGGTTGCGGTACTTC.

V is TRBV29-1 and J is TRBJ2-1, with D possibly matching TRBD2 (5 bases). CDR1 and CDR2 (germline): SQVTM, ANQGSEA. CDR3 length: 13 amino acids. Deletions cut 1 base from V and 9 bases from J, with 13 bases between. CDR3 sequence reads: CSVEAVRRFEQFF. CDR3 bases: TGCAGCGTTGAAGCCGTGAGGAGGTTTGAGCAGTTCTTC.

The J gene is TRBJ2-3, the V gene TRBV11-3, with 10 positions matching TRBD2. Germline CDR1 and CDR2: SGHNT and YENEEA. This CDR3 is built from 17 residues. The V segment lost 5 bases and the J segment 1 base; nucleotides outside the gene matches: 9. The CDR3 region is CASSAPSLAGGTDTQYF. CDR3 nucleotide sequence: TGTGCCAGCAGCGCCCCTTCTCTAGCGGGGGGCACAGATACGCAGTATTTT.